The T cell receptor beta chain under discussion was sequenced for a study of shared clonotypes between healthy human individuals. The assay was immunoSEQ multiplex PCR, and TCRdb's table has in-frame clones only and misses some. Altogether about 2.4 million clones are present, 93% being singletons, with the ten largest covering approximately 0.35%. CDR3 size: 11 residues. CDR1 is MDHEN, CDR2 SYDVKM, per germline. The germline V and J ends were trimmed by 4 bases and 10 bases, with 10 bases remaining between them. The chain recombines TRBV28 with TRBJ1-2; D might be TRBD1 (6 bases). The specimen was naive CD4+ T cells from PBMCs. Sample subset: CD45RA+ positively selected. The TCR was taken from a young man in good health. Some clones in this sample may be carry-over from other donors' samples. The CDR3 nucleotides are TGTGCCAGCAGTTCGGGGGGGGCCTACACCTTC. Encoded protein: CASSSGGAYTF.